A selection of T cell receptor beta chains follows, all from one sample in a study of tumor and adjacent non-tumor tissue in lung cancer. TCRdb fed the multiplex PCR reads into MiXCR, producing one record per CDR3 protein. This repertoire shows 81,000 or so distinct CDR3 sequences, about four fifths found once; its top ten account for about 54%. The sequencing sample was made of distant non-tumor lung tissue. The receptors here all came from a man aged 60 to 69 with non-small cell lung cancer. Both conserved end residues are part of each CDR3. A D gene is named only where the DNA matches it firmly. Where a row states a size, it is once, few, many or the class of an expanded clone; other rows omit it.

CASSLAGGSPSLGEQFF TGCGCCAGCAGCTTGGCCGGCGGCAGCCCATCTCTCGGTGAGCAGTTCTTC TRBJ2-1 - TRBV5-1 few
CSVGVVTGPGANLLTF TGCAGCGTTGGAGTAGTGACAGGCCCTGGGGCCAACCTCCTGACTTTC TRBJ2-6 - TRBV29-1 -
CASRQEAEETQYF TGTGCCAGCAGACAAGAAGCAGAAGAGACCCAGTACTTC TRBJ2-5 - TRBV4-2 -
CASSYLQGSDQPHHF TGTGCCAGCAGTTACCTGCAGGGAAGCGATCAGCCCCATCATTTT TRBJ1-5 - TRBV6-5 -
CTSQGQYNYGYTF TGTACCAGCCAAGGACAGTACAACTATGGCTACACCTTC TRBJ1-2 - TRBV6-1 -
CTNSFFLAVADTRYF TGTACCAACAGCTTTTTCCTAGCGGTGGCAGATACGCGGTATTTT TRBJ2-3 TRBD2 TRBV11-2 -
CASSFETNYGYIF TGTGCCAGCAGCTTTGAGACTAACTATGGCTACATCTTC TRBJ1-2 - TRBV7-9 -
CGSSPKGQTQYF TGTGGCAGCAGCCCGAAAGGGCAAACCCAATACTTC TRBJ2-5 - TRBV11-2 -
CASDHGGGSETQYF TGTGCCAGCGACCATGGAGGGGGTAGTGAGACCCAGTACTTC TRBJ2-5 - TRBV12-3/TRBV12-4 -
CVGSGHNSNQPQHF TGTGTCGGCAGTGGGCACAATAGCAATCAGCCCCAGCATTTT TRBJ1-5 - TRBV6-1 -
CARSPISGANELTF TGTGCCAGGAGTCCTATCTCTGGGGCCAACGAACTGACTTTC TRBJ2-6 - TRBV11-2 once
CTSSYRGTERNTEAFF TGTACCAGCAGTTACAGGGGGACAGAGCGGAACACTGAAGCTTTCTTT TRBJ1-1 TRBD1 TRBV6-5 -
CSVESPGRDSGNTIYF TGCAGCGTTGAAAGCCCAGGCAGGGACAGTGGAAACACCATATATTTT TRBJ1-3 TRBD1 TRBV29-1 -
CPSRHSLGTGLGNSPLHF TGTCCCAGCCGCCACTCACTAGGGACAGGGTTAGGAAATTCACCCCTCCACTTT TRBJ1-6 TRBD1 TRBV4-2 -
CASSFSKLAGGAYEQYF TGTGCCAGCAGTTTCTCGAAGCTAGCGGGGGGAGCCTACGAGCAGTACTTC TRBJ2-7 TRBD2 TRBV6-2/TRBV6-3 -
CAWIRTMNYGYTF TGTGCCTGGATCCGGACTATGAATTATGGCTACACCTTC TRBJ1-2 - TRBV30 -
CASSWDPDTQYF TGTGCCAGCAGCTGGGACCCCGATACGCAGTACTTT TRBJ2-3 - TRBV7-9 -
CASSYSGCGRARETQYF TGTGCCAGCAGTTACTCGGGTTGCGGGAGGGCCAGAGAGACCCAGTACTTC TRBJ2-5 TRBD2 TRBV6-6 -
CASRAQGDFNSPLHF TGTGCCAGCAGGGCCCAGGGGGACTTCAATTCACCCCTCCACTTT TRBJ1-6 TRBD1 TRBV6-4 -
CDSSQETSGGVNTGELFF TGTGACAGCAGCCAAGAGACTAGCGGGGGGGTGAACACCGGGGAGCTGTTTTTT TRBJ2-2 TRBD2 TRBV4-2 -
CASSRLAGELVF TGTGCCAGCAGCCGGCTGGCCGGGGAGCTGGTTTTT TRBJ2-2 - TRBV13 -
CSAAFVTSGLSEQYF TGCAGTGCTGCTTTCGTGACTAGCGGTCTGAGTGAGCAGTACTTC TRBJ2-7 TRBD2 TRBV20-1 -
CSARDTGWYNSLLHF TGTAGTGCTAGAGATACGGGATGGTATAATTCACTCCTCCACTTT TRBJ1-6 - TRBV20-1 once
CANSPRREASEKLFF TGTGCCAACAGTCCTCGCCGGGAGGCGTCTGAAAAACTGTTTTTT TRBJ1-4 - TRBV11-1 -
CASSLDGQRQTNTGVLFF TGTGCCAGCAGCTTGGATGGTCAGCGGCAAACGAACACCGGGGTGCTGTTCTTT TRBJ2-2 - TRBV5-4 -
CAAAGLAGGAYSEQFF TGCGCCGCTGCGGGACTAGCGGGGGGGGCCTACAGTGAGCAGTTCTTC TRBJ2-1 TRBD2 TRBV10-2 many
CASVLWGAEAFF TGTGCCAGCGTTCTCTGGGGAGCTGAAGCTTTCTTT TRBJ1-1 - TRBV28 -
CSMTGTSGFTRELFF TGCAGCATGACCGGGACTAGCGGGTTCACCCGTGAGCTGTTTTTT TRBJ2-2 TRBD2 TRBV29-1 -
CASSDAAGGHNEQFF TGTGCCAGCAGTGATGCTGCGGGAGGTCACAATGAGCAGTTCTTC TRBJ2-1 TRBD2 TRBV6-1 medium-sized
CSVELLAGVNEQFF TGCAGCGTTGAGCTACTAGCCGGCGTGAATGAGCAGTTCTTC TRBJ2-1 - TRBV29-1 medium-sized